These T cell receptor beta chains were read from a single sample in a study of blood T cell repertoires in COVID-19. Some clones are missing from TCRdb's copy, which holds only in-frame ones; the method was immunoSEQ multiplex PCR. The sample consists of about 170,000 clones, more than 75% of them appearing once. Sequenced material: peripheral blood. These receptors were obtained from a man between 65 and 85 years old with acute or convalescent COVID-19. The CDR3 runs from the conserved cysteine through the conserved F or W. D genes are given only for firm matches. Clone size appears in some rows only: once, few, many, or a class for an expanded clone.

abundance,j_gene,v_gene,d_gene,CDR3aa,CDR3nt
many,TRBJ1-3,TRBV2,TRBD1,CASRPQGPGNTIYF,TGTGCCAGCAGGCCACAGGGGCCTGGAAACACCATATATTTT
once,TRBJ2-3,TRBV2,NA,CASSERALTDTQYF,TGTGCCAGCAGTGAGCGCGCCCTCACAGATACGCAGTATTTT
once,TRBJ1-6,TRBV7-2,NA,CASSLSSYNSPLHF,TGTGCCAGCAGCCTCAGCTCCTATAATTCACCCCTCCACTTT
NA,TRBJ2-1,TRBV25-1,TRBD2,CASGLAGNNEQFF,TGCGCCTCTGGGCTAGCGGGTAACAATGAGCAGTTCTTC
NA,TRBJ2-2,TRBV21-1,NA,CASSKVSRLAGILNTGELFF,TGTGCCAGCAGCAAAGTCAGTCGACTAGCGGGAATATTGAACACCGGGGAGCTGTTTTTT
NA,TRBJ1-1,TRBV7-6,TRBD1,CASSRDRGAEAFF,TGTGCCAGCAGCCGAGACAGGGGCGCTGAAGCTTTCTTT
NA,TRBJ2-1,TRBV4-2,TRBD1,CASSQPGQGSYNEQFF,TGTGCCAGCAGCCAACCGGGACAGGGGTCCTACAATGAGCAGTTCTTC
NA,TRBJ2-7,TRBV3-1/TRBV3-2,TRBD1,CASSRSDRGRDEQYF,TGTGCCAGCAGCCGCAGTGACAGGGGGCGCGACGAGCAGTACTTC
NA,TRBJ2-5,TRBV12-3/TRBV12-4,NA,CASSFTGETQYF,TGTGCCAGCAGTTTTACAGGCGAGACCCAGTACTTC
NA,TRBJ2-1,TRBV6-1,NA,CASSVISNEQFF,TGTGCCAGCAGCGTTATATCGAATGAGCAGTTCTTC
NA,TRBJ2-7,TRBV5-4,TRBD2,CASSLGATSGRGEQYF,TGTGCCAGCAGCTTGGGAGCGACTAGCGGGAGAGGCGAGCAGTACTTC
NA,TRBJ1-4,TRBV28,NA,CASSLGGAGRNEKLFF,TGTGCCAGCAGTTTAGGGGGAGCGGGGAGGAATGAAAAACTGTTTTTT